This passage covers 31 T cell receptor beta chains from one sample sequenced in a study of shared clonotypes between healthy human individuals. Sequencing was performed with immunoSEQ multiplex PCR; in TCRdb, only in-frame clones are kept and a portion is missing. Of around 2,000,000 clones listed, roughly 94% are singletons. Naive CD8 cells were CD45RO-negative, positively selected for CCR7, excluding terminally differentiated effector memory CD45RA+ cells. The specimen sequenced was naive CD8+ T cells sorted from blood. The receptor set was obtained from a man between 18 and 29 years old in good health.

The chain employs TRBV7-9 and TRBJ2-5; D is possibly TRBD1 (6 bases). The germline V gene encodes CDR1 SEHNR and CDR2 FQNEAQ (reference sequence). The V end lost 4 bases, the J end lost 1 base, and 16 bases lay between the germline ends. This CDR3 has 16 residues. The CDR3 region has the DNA TGTGCCAGCAGCTCCCCGGACGGACAGCTCCAAGAGACCCAGTACTTC. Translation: CASSSPDGQLQETQYF.

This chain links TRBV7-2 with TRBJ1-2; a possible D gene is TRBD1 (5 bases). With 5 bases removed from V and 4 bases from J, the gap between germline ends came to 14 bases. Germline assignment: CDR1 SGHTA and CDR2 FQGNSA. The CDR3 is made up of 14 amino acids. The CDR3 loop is CASSPPGFGYGYTF. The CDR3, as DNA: TGTGCCAGCAGCCCCCCAGGGTTCGGCTATGGCTACACCTTC.

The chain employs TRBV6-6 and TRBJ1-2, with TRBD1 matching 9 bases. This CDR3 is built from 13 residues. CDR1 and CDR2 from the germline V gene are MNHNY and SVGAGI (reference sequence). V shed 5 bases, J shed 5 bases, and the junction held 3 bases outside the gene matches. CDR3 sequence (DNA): TGTGCCAGCAGTGCGGGACAGGGTTATGGCTACACCTTC. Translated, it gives CASSAGQGYGYTF.

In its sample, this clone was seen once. CDR3 DNA sequence: TGCAGCGTTGAGGATGGCGGGGTCCAAGAGACCCAGTACTTC. Its protein product is CSVEDGGVQETQYF. The V call is TRBV29-1, the J call TRBJ2-5; TRBD2 might be the D (6 bases). The CDR3 spans 14 residues. V was cut by 3 bases and J by 1 base, with 12 bases left in between. The germline gives CDR1 SQVTM, CDR2 ANQGSEA.

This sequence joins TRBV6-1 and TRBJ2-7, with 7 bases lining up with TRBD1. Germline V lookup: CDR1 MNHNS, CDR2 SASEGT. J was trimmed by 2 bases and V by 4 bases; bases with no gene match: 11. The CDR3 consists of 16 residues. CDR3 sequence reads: CASSGKTGELTYEQYF. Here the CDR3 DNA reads TGTGCCAGCAGTGGAAAAACAGGGGAACTGACCTACGAGCAGTACTTC.

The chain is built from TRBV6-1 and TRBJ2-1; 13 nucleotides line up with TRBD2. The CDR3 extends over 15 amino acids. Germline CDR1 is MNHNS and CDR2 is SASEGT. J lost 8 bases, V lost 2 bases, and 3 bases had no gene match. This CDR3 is CASSELGLAGDEQFF. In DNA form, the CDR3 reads TGTGCCAGCAGTGAACTCGGACTAGCGGGAGATGAGCAGTTCTTC.

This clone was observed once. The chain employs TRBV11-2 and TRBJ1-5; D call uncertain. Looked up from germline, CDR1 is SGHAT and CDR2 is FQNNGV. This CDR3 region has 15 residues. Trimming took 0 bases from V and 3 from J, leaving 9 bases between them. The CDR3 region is CASSLDPGTNQPQHF. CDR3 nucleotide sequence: TGTGCCAGCAGCTTAGACCCAGGAACCAATCAGCCCCAGCATTTT.

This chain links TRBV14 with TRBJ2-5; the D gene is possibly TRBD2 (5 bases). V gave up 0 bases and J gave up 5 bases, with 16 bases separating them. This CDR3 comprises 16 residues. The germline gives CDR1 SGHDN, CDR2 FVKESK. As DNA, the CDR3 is TGTGCCAGCAGCCAAGAAGTTGACTACCCCCGGGAGACCCAGTACTTC. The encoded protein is CASSQEVDYPRETQYF. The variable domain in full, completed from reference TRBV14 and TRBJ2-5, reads EAGVTQFPSHSVIEKGQTVTLRCDPISGHDNLYWYRRVMGKEIKFLLHFVKESKQDESGMPNNRFLAERTGGTYSTLKVQPAELEDSGVYFCASSQEVDYPRETQYFGPGTRLLVL.

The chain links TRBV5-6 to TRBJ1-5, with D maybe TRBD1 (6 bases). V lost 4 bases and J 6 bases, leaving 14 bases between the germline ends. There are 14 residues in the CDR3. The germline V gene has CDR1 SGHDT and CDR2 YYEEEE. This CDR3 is CASSLRDTAQPQHF. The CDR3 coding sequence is TGTGCCAGCAGCCTCCGGGACACCGCTCAGCCCCAGCATTTT.

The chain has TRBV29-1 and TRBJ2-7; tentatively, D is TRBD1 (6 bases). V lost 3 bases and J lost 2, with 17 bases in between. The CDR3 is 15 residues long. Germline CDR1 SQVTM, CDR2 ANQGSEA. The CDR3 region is CSVEGIWGQTYEQYF. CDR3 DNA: TGCAGCGTTGAGGGTATCTGGGGGCAAACCTACGAGCAGTACTTC.

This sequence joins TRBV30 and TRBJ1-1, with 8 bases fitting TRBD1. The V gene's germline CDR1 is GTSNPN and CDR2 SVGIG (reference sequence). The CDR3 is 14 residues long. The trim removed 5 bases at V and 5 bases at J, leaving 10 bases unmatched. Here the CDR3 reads CAWFGTGRDTEAFF. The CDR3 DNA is TGTGCCTGGTTCGGGACAGGTCGGGATACTGAAGCTTTCTTT. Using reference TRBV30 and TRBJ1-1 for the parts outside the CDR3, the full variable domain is SQTIHQWPATLVQPVGSPLSLECTVEGTSNPNLYWYRQAAGRGLQLLFYSVGIGQISSEVPQNLSASRPQDRQFILSSKKLLLSDSGFYLCAWFGTGRDTEAFFGQGTRLTVV.

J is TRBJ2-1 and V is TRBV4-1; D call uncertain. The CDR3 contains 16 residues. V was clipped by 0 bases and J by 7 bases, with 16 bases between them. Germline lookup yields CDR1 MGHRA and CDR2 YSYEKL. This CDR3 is CASSQDLESIFNEQFF. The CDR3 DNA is TGCGCCAGCAGCCAAGATTTAGAGTCCATCTTTAATGAGCAGTTCTTC.

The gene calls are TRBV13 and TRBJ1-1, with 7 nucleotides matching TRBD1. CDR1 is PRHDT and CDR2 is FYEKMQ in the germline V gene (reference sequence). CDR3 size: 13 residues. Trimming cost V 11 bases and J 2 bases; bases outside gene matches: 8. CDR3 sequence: CAAAGTENTEAFF. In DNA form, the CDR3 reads TGTGCCGCTGCTGGGACAGAAAACACTGAAGCTTTCTTT.

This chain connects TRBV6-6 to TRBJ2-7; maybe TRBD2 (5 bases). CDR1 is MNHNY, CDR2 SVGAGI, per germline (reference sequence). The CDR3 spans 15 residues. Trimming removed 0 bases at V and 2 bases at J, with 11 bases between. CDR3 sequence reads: CASSYSIAGAYEQYF. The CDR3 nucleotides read TGTGCCAGCAGTTACTCGATTGCGGGCGCCTACGAGCAGTACTTC.

The CDR3 DNA sequence: TGTGCCACCAGGGTTGGCAATCAGCCCCAGCATTTT. Translated, it gives CATRVGNQPQHF. This chain links TRBV15 with TRBJ1-5, with D unresolved. Trimming shortened V by 6 bases and J by 2 bases, and 5 bases separated the two germline ends. Germline V gene lookup returns CDR1 LNHNV and CDR2 YYDKDF (reference sequence). The CDR3 extends over 12 amino acids.

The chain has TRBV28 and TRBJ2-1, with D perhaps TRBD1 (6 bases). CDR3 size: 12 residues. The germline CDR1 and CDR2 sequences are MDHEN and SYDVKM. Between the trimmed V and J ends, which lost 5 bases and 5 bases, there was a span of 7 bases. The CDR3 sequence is CASSTGNNEQFF. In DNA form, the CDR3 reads TGTGCCAGCAGTACAGGGAACAATGAGCAGTTCTTC. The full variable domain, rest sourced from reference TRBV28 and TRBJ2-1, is DVKVTQSSRYLVKRTGEKVFLECVQDMDHENMFWYRQDPGLGLRLIYFSYDVKMKEKGDIPEGYSVSREKKERFSLILESASTNQTSMYLCASSTGNNEQFFGPGTRLTVL.

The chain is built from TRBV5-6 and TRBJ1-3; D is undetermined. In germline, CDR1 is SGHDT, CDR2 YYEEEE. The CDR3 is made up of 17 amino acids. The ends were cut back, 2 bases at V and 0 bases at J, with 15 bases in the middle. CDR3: CASSLFVPSLSGNTIYF. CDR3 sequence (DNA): TGTGCCAGCAGCTTATTTGTCCCGAGCCTCTCTGGAAACACCATATATTTT.

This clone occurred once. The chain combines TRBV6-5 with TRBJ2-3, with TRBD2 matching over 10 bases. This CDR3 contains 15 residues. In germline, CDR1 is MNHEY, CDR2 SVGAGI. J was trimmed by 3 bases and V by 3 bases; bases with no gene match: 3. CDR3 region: CASSYLAGETDTQYF. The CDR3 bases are TGTGCCAGCAGTTATCTAGCGGGAGAGACAGATACGCAGTATTTT.

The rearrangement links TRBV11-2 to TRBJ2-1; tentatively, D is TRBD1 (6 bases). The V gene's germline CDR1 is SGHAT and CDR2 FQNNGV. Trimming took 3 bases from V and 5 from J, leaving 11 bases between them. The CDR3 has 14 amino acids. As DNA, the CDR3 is TGTGCCAGCAGCTTTGGGGGCGGGCACAATGAGCAGTTCTTC. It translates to CASSFGGGHNEQFF.

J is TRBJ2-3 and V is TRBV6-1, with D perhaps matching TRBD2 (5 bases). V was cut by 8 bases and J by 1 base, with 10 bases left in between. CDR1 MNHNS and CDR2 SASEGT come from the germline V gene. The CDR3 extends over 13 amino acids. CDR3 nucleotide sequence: TGTGCCAGCGGGAGTTTCGGCACAGATACGCAGTATTTT. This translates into CASGSFGTDTQYF.

The CDR3 coding sequence is TGTGCCAGCAGTCCCCGTACTATTGCAGCGAACACCGGGGAGCTGTTTTTT. As protein: CASSPRTIAANTGELFF. The chain links TRBV27 to TRBJ2-2; D remains unclear. Germline assignment: CDR1 MNHEY and CDR2 SMNVEV (reference sequence). CDR3 size: 17 residues. Trimming took off 5 bases at V and 0 bases at J, with 16 bases between the two ends.

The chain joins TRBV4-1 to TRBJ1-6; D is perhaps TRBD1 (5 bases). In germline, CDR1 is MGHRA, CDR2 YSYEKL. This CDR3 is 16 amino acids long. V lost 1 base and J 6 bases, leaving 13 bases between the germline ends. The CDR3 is CASSQGHSGGNSPLHF. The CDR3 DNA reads TGCGCCAGCAGCCAAGGTCATTCGGGGGGTAATTCACCCCTCCACTTT.

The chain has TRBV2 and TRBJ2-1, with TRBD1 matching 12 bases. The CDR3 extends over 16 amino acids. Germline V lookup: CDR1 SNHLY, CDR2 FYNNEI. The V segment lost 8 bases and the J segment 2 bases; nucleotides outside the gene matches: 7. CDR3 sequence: CASGTGGLSAYNEQFF. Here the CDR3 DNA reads TGTGCCAGCGGGACAGGGGGCCTATCGGCCTACAATGAGCAGTTCTTC.

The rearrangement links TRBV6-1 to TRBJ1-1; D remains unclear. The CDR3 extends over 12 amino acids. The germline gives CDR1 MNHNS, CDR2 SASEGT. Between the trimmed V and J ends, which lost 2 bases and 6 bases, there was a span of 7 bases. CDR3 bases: TGTGCCAGCAGTGAATGGAAGCCTGAAGCTTTCTTT. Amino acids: CASSEWKPEAFF.

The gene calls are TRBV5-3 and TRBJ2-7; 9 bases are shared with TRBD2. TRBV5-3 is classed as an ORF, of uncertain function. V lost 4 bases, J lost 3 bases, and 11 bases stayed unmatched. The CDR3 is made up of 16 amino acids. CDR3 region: CARSHGLLSGGYEQYF. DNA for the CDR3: TGTGCCAGAAGCCATGGACTACTTAGCGGGGGCTACGAGCAGTACTTC.

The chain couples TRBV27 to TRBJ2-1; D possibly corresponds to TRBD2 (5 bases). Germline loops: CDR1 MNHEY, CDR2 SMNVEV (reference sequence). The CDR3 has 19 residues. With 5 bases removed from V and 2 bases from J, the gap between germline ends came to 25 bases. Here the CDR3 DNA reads TGTGCCAGCAGTCCCAAGGCCCCCGTCGGGCGGGTCCCCTACAATGAGCAGTTCTTC. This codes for CASSPKAPVGRVPYNEQFF.

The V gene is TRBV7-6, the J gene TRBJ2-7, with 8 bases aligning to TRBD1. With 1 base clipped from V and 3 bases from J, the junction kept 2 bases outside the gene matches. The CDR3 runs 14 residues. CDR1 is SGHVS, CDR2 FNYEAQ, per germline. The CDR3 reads CASSLEQGDYEQYF. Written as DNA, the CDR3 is TGTGCCAGCAGCTTAGAACAGGGGGACTACGAGCAGTACTTC.

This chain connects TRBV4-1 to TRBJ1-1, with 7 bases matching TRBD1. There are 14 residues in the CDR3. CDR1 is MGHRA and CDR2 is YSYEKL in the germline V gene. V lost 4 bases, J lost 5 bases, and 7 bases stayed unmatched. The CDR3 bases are TGCGCCAGCAGCCCCGACAGGGACCGTACTGAAGCTTTCTTT. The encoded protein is CASSPDRDRTEAFF.

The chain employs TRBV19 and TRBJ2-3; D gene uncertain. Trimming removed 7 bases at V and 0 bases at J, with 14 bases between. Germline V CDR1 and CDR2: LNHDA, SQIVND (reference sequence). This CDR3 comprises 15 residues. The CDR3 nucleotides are TGTGCCAGTAAGTCCTTGTTCAGAAGCACAGATACGCAGTATTTT. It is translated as CASKSLFRSTDTQYF.

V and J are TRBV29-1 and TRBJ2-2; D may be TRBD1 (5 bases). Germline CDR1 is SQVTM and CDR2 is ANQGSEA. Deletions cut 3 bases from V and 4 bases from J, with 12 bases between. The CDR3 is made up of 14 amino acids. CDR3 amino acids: CSVEAGRFTGELFF. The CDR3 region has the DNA TGCAGCGTTGAGGCAGGGCGTTTCACCGGGGAGCTGTTTTTT.

The CDR3 protein is CASSQVREGEKLFF. The DNA for the CDR3 is TGCGCCAGCAGCCAAGTTAGGGAGGGTGAAAAACTGTTTTTT. The chain is built from TRBV4-1 and TRBJ1-4; the D is unclear. Germline-derived CDR1 and CDR2 are MGHRA and YSYEKL. The CDR3 runs 14 residues. V gave up 1 base and J gave up 7 bases, with 10 bases separating them.